The rows below give T cell receptor beta chains drawn from one sample of a study of STAT3 mutations in large granular lymphocyte leukemia. TCRdb keeps only in-frame clones here, not all; method: immunoSEQ multiplex PCR. The sample lists around 7,800 clones, 91% occurring once. The sample was peripheral blood mononuclear cells. The receptors originated from a man between 50 and 59 years old with T-cell large granular lymphocyte leukemia. Some clones in this sample may be carry-over from other donors' samples. Each CDR3 is given with its conserved first and last residue. Each record gives: V gene, clone size, D gene, J gene, CDR3 protein, CDR3 DNA. A D gene is named only where the DNA matches it firmly. Size is omitted from some rows. Given values are once, few, many or a class for expanded clones.

V: TRBV10-3
size: -
D: -
J: TRBJ1-2
CDR3: CAISESKGYGYTF
DNA: TGTGCCATCAGTGAGTCGAAGGGTTATGGCTACACCTTC

V: TRBV29-1
size: once
D: TRBD2
J: TRBJ2-3
CDR3: CSVDQVHTRRGSHTQYF
DNA: TGCAGCGTTGACCAGGTCCACACTAGGCGGGGGAGCCATACGCAGTATTTT

V: TRBV28
size: -
D: TRBD1
J: TRBJ2-2
CDR3: CASSWAGGESGELFF
DNA: TGTGCCAGCAGTTGGGCAGGGGGCGAGAGCGGGGAGCTGTTTTTT

V: TRBV20-1
size: -
D: TRBD1
J: TRBJ2-7
CDR3: CSAADRGEQYF
DNA: TGCAGTGCTGCCGACAGGGGCGAGCAGTACTTC

V: TRBV29-1
size: -
D: TRBD1
J: TRBJ2-1
CDR3: CSVTTGRAYNEQFF
DNA: TGCAGCGTAACGACAGGGCGCGCCTACAATGAGCAGTTCTTC

V: TRBV2
size: -
D: -
J: TRBJ1-4
CDR3: CASSVGGQTNEKLFF
DNA: TGTGCCAGCAGTGTTGGAGGTCAGACAAATGAAAAACTGTTTTTT

V: TRBV4-1
size: -
D: -
J: TRBJ1-2
CDR3: CASSQVQDYGYTF
DNA: TGCGCCAGCAGCCAAGTACAGGACTATGGCTACACCTTC

V: TRBV5-6
size: -
D: -
J: TRBJ1-5
CDR3: CASSLGQRNQPQHF
DNA: TGTGCCAGCAGCTTGGGACAGCGCAATCAGCCCCAGCATTTT

V: TRBV25-1
size: few
D: -
J: TRBJ2-7
CDR3: CASSESAEQYF
DNA: TGTGCCAGCAGTGAGAGTGCCGAGCAGTACTTC

V: TRBV25-1
size: -
D: TRBD1
J: TRBJ2-7
CDR3: CASSPIGTGYSYEQYF
DNA: TGTGCCAGCAGTCCCATCGGGACAGGGTACTCCTACGAGCAGTACTTC

V: TRBV5-4
size: -
D: TRBD1
J: TRBJ1-2
CDR3: CASSSGNGQGAPSGYTF
DNA: TGTGCCAGCAGCAGCGGCAATGGACAGGGAGCTCCGAGTGGCTACACCTTC

V: TRBV30
size: -
D: -
J: TRBJ1-1
CDR3: CACTPEVNTEAFF
DNA: TGTGCCTGCACCCCGGAGGTGAACACTGAAGCTTTCTTT

V: TRBV13
size: -
D: TRBD1
J: TRBJ1-2
CDR3: CASSSGTGGYGYTF
DNA: TGTGCCAGCAGCTCCGGGACAGGGGGCTATGGCTACACCTTC

V: TRBV28
size: -
D: -
J: TRBJ2-5
CDR3: CASCSGRRKETQYF
DNA: TGTGCCAGCTGCTCGGGTCGGCGGAAAGAGACCCAGTACTTC

V: TRBV7-9
size: -
D: -
J: TRBJ2-1
CDR3: CASSHESTYNEQFF
DNA: TGTGCCAGCAGCCACGAAAGTACCTACAATGAGCAGTTCTTC

V: TRBV18
size: -
D: TRBD1
J: TRBJ1-1
CDR3: CASSPGQGNTEAFF
DNA: TGTGCCAGCTCACCCGGACAGGGGAACACTGAAGCTTTCTTT

V: TRBV11-2
size: -
D: -
J: TRBJ1-2
CDR3: CASSLDVPGLSYTF
DNA: TGTGCCAGCAGCTTAGATGTCCCAGGGCTCAGCTACACCTTC

V: TRBV6-4
size: -
D: -
J: TRBJ2-1
CDR3: CASSSGELDEQFF
DNA: TGTGCCAGCAGCTCCGGGGAGTTGGATGAGCAGTTCTTC

V: TRBV11-3
size: -
D: -
J: TRBJ2-1
CDR3: CASSLDGREQFF
DNA: TGTGCCAGCAGCTTAGATGGTCGCGAGCAGTTCTTC

V: TRBV7-9
size: few
D: TRBD1
J: TRBJ1-5
CDR3: CASSRQGQDATQHF
DNA: TGTGCCAGCAGTCGACAGGGACAGGATGCGACCCAGCATTTT

V: TRBV9
size: -
D: -
J: TRBJ2-1
CDR3: CASSVVASSHEQFF
DNA: TGTGCCAGCAGCGTAGTAGCGAGTTCACATGAGCAGTTCTTC

V: TRBV6-5
size: -
D: -
J: TRBJ2-5
CDR3: CASSSDEKETQYF
DNA: TGTGCCAGCAGCTCGGACGAGAAAGAGACCCAGTACTTC

V: TRBV28
size: -
D: -
J: TRBJ1-5
CDR3: CASSPVPNQPQHF
DNA: TGTGCCAGCAGTCCCGTCCCTAATCAGCCCCAGCATTTT

V: TRBV9
size: -
D: -
J: TRBJ1-5
CDR3: CASSVDGSNQLQHF
DNA: TGTGCCAGCAGCGTCGACGGTTCCAATCAGCTCCAGCATTTT

V: TRBV5-4
size: -
D: TRBD2
J: TRBJ2-3
CDR3: CASSRGTSGFSTDTQYF
DNA: TGTGCCAGCAGCCGGGGGACTAGCGGCTTTAGCACAGATACGCAGTATTTT